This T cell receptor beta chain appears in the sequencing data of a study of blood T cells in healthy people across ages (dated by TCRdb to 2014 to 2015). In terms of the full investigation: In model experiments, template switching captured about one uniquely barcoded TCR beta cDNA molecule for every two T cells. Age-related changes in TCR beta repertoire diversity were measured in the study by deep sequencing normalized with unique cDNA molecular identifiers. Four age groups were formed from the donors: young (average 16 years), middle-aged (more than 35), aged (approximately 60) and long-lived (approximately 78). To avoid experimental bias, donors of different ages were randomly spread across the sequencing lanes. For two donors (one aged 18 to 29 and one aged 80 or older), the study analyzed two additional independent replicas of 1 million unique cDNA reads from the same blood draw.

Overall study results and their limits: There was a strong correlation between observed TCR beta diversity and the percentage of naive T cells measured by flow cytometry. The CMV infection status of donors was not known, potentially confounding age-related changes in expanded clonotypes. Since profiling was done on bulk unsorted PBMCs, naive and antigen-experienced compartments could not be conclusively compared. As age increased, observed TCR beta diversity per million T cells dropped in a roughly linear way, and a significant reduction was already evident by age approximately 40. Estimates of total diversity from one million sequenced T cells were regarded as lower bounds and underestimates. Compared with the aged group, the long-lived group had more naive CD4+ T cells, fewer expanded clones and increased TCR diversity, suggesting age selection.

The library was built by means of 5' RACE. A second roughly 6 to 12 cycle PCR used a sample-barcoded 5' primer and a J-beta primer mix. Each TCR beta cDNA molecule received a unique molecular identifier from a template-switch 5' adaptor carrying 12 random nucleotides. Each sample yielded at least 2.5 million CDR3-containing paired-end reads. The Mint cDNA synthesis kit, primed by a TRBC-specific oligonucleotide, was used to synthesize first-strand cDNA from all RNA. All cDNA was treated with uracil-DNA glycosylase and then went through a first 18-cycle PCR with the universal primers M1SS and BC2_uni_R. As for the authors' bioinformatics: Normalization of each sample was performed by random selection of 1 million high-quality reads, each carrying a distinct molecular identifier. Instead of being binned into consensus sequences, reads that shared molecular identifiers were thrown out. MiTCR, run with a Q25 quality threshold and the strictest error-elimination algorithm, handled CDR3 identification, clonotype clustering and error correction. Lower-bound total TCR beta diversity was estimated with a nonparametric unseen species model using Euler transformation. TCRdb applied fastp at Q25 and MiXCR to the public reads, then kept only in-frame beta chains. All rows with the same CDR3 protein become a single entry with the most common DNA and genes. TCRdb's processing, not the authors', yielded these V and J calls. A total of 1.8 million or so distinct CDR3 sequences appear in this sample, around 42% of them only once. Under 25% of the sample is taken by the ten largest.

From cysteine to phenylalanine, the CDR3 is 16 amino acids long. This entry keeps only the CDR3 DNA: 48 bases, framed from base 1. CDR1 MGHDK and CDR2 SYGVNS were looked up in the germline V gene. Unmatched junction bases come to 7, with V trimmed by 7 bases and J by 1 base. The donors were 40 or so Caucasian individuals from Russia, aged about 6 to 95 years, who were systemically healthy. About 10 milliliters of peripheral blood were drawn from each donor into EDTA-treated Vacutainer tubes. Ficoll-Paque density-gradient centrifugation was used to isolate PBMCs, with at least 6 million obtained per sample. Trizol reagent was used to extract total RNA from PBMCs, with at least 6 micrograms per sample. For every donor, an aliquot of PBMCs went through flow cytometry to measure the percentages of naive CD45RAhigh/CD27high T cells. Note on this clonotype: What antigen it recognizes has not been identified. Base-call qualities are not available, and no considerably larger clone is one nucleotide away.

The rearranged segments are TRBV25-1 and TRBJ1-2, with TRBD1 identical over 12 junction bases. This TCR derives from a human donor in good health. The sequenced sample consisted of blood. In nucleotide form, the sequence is TGTGCCAGCAAAGGGACAGGGGGCAGGGATAACTATGGCTACACCTTC. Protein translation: CASKGTGGRDNYGYTF.